This T cell receptor beta chain was profiled in a study of blood T cell repertoires in COVID-19. Looking at the study overall: The samples span acute and convalescent COVID-19 from the United States, Italy and Spain.

The repertoire was sequenced with immunoSEQ multiplex PCR; TCRdb's copy has only in-frame clones and lacks some. The table lists around 250,000 clones, roughly 89% of them singletons, with less than 5% in the top ten. The receptor comes from a woman aged 40-49 years who had recovered from COVID-19. Sequenced input: peripheral blood.

The DNA for the CDR3 is TGTGCCAGCAGGTTCGGAGGGAACACTGAAGCTTTCTTT. This sequence encodes CASRFGGNTEAFF. The rearrangement joins TRBV6-6 to TRBJ1-1; D not certain. Trimming cost V 6 bases and J 1 base, with 9 bases left between them. Germline V lookup: CDR1 MNHNY, CDR2 SVGAGI (reference sequence). The CDR3 consists of 13 residues.